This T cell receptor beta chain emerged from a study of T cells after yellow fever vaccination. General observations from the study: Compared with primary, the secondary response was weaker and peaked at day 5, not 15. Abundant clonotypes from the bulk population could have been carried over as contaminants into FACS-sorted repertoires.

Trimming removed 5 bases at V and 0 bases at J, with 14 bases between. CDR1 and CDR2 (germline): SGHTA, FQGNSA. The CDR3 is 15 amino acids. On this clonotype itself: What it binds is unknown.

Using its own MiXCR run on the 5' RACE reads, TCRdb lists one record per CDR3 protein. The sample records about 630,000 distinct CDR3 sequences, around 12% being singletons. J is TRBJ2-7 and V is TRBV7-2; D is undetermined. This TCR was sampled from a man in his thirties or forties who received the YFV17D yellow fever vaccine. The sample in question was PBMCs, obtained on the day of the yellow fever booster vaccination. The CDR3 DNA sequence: TGTGCCAGCAGCCCAAACCGAAGGAGCTCCTACGAGCAGTACTTC. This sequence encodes CASSPNRRSSYEQYF.